This T cell receptor beta chain was found in a study of blood T cell repertoires in COVID-19. As handled by the study authors: Estimation of nucleated cell counts relied on the amplification of reference gene primers. TCRdb's table, derived via immunoSEQ multiplex PCR, lists solely in-frame clones and lacks some. V, J and clone size reflect that table, while D and trimming were determined from the DNA. The repertoire holds 150,000 or so clones, with under 80% as singletons. Per germline, CDR1 MDHEN and CDR2 SYDVKM. Losses at the gene ends were 7 bases for V and 3 bases for J; bases not matched to a gene: 26. The CDR3 loop spans 21 amino acids.

Specimen: peripheral blood. This TCR was recovered from a woman aged 80 or over with acute or convalescent COVID-19. This chain uses TRBV28 with TRBJ2-7; TRBD1 aligns across 11 bases. This CDR3 is CASNSAGLARHRTGGVYEQYF. CDR3 sequence (DNA): TGTGCCAGCAACTCGGCCGGCCTAGCTCGACACAGGACAGGGGGCGTCTACGAGCAGTACTTC.